The TCR beta chain under discussion was sequenced for a study of shared clonotypes between healthy human individuals. TCRdb keeps only in-frame clones here, not all; method: immunoSEQ multiplex PCR. The sample contains about 1.5 million clones, roughly 97% of which appear only once. This clone was seen only once. Its antigen is still unknown. This same CDR3 is encoded by further DNA sequences in the sample. General study findings and limits: Sorted-subset sequencing, rarefaction showed, was incomplete despite large depth.

Trimming took 3 bases from V and 3 from J, leaving 2 bases between them. Germline V lookup: CDR1 WSHSY, CDR2 SAAADI. The CDR3 is 11 amino acids. This sequence joins TRBV10-2 and TRBJ2-5; D unclear. Sequencing input: naive CD4+ T cells sorted from blood. Subset given: CD45RA+ positively selected. The TCR was taken from a young man in good health. The CDR3 protein is CASSEKETQYF. CDR3 nucleotide sequence: TGCGCCAGCAGTGAAAAAGAGACCCAGTACTTC.